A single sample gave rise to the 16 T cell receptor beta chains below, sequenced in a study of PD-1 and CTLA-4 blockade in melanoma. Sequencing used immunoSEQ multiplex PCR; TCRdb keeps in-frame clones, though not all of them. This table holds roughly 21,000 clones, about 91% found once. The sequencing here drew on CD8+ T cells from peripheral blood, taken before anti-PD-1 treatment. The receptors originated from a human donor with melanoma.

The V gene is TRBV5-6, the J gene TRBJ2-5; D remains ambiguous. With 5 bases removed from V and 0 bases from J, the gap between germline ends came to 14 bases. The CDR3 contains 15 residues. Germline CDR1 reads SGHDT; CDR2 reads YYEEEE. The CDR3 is CASSSFPGNQETQYF. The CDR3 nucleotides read TGTGCCAGCAGTTCTTTTCCCGGAAACCAAGAGACCCAGTACTTC.

CDR3 nucleotides: TGTGCCAGCAGTGAACGAGGGGGCGGGGAAAAACTGTTTTTT. Encoded protein: CASSERGGGEKLFF. The J gene is TRBJ1-4, the V gene TRBV2, with TRBD1 identical over 7 bases. Germline values: CDR1 SNHLY, CDR2 FYNNEI. This CDR3 is 14 amino acids long. V trimming: 2 bases; J trimming: 8 bases; junction bases outside the gene matches: 5.

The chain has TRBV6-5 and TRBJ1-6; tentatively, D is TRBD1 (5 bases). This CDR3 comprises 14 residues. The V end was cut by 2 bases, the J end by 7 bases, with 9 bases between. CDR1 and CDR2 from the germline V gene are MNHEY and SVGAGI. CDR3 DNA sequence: TGTGCCAGCAGTTACGGGGGTGCCAATTCACCCCTCCACTTT. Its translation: CASSYGGANSPLHF.

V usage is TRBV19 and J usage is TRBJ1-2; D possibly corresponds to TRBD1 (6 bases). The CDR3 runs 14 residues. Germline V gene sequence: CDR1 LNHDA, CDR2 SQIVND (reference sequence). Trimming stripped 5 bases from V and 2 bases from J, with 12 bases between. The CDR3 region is CASSPAQGNYGYTF. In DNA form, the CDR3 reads TGTGCCAGTAGTCCGGCACAGGGAAACTATGGCTACACCTTC.

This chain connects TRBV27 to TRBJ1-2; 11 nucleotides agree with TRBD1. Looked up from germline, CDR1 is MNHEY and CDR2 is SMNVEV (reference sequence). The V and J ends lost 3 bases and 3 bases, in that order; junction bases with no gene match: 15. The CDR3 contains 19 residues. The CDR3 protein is CASSFFGQGAHPGDYGYTF. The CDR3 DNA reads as TGTGCCAGCAGTTTTTTTGGACAGGGGGCGCACCCAGGGGACTATGGCTACACCTTC.

CDR3 in DNA: TGTGCCAGCAGTAGCCAGCCCTACGAGCAGTACTTC. Translated: CASSSQPYEQYF. The V and J genes are TRBV6-2 or TRBV6-3 and TRBJ2-7, with unresolved D. V was trimmed by 5 bases and J by 2 bases, leaving 7 bases between them. The germline gives CDR1 MNHEY, CDR2 SVGEGT. The CDR3 length is 12 residues.

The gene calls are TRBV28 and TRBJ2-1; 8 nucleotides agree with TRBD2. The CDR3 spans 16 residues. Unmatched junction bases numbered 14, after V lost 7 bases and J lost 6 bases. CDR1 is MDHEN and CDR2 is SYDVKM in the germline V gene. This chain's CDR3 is CASTPRGSGAGNEQFF. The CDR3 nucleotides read TGTGCCAGCACCCCAAGGGGTAGCGGGGCAGGCAATGAGCAGTTCTTC. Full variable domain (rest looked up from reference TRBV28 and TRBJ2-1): DVKVTQSSRYLVKRTGEKVFLECVQDMDHENMFWYRQDPGLGLRLIYFSYDVKMKEKGDIPEGYSVSREKKERFSLILESASTNQTSMYLCASTPRGSGAGNEQFFGPGTRLTVL.

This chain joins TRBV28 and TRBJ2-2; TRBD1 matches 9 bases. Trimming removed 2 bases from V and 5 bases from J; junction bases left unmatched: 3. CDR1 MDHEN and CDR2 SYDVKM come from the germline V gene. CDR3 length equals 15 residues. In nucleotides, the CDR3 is TGTGCCAGCAGTTTACGACAGGGGGGGACCGGGGAGCTGTTTTTT. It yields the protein CASSLRQGGTGELFF.

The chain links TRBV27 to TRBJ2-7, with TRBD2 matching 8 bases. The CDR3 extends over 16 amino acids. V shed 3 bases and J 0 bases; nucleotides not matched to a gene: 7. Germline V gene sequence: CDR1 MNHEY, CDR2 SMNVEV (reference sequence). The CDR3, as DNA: TGTGCCAGCAGTTTTTTAGGCGGGGGGAGCTCCTACGAGCAGTACTTC. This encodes CASSFLGGGSSYEQYF.

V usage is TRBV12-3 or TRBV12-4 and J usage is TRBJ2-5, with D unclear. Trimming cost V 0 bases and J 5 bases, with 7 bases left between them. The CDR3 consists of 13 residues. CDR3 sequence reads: CASSLAPFETQYF. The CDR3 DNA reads TGTGCCAGCAGTTTAGCCCCTTTCGAGACCCAGTACTTC.

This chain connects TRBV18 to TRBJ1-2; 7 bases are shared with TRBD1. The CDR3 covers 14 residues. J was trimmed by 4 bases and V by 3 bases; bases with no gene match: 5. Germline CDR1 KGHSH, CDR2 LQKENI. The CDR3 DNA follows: TGTGCCAGCTCACCCCCGGGACAGTTCTATGGCTACACCTTC. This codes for CASSPPGQFYGYTF. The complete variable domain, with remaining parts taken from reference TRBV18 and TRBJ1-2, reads NAGVMQNPRHLVRRRGQEARLRCSPMKGHSHVYWYRQLPEEGLKFMVYLQKENIIDESGMPKERFSAEFPKEGPSILRIQQVVRGDSAAYFCASSPPGQFYGYTFGSGTRLTVV.

The CDR3 bases are TGTGCCTGGCACCTCGGACAGGGGGCTGGAGCTTTCTTT. It specifies CAWHLGQGAGAFF. The chain couples TRBV30 to TRBJ1-1; 11 bases map to TRBD1. In germline, CDR1 is GTSNPN, CDR2 SVGIG (reference sequence). The CDR3 length is 13 residues. V was clipped by 5 bases and J by 10 bases; unmatched bases: 9. The variable domain in full, completed from reference TRBV30 and TRBJ1-1, reads SQTIHQWPATLVQPVGSPLSLECTVEGTSNPNLYWYRQAAGRGLQLLFYSVGIGQISSEVPQNLSASRPQDRQFILSSKKLLLSDSGFYLCAWHLGQGAGAFFGQGTRLTVV.

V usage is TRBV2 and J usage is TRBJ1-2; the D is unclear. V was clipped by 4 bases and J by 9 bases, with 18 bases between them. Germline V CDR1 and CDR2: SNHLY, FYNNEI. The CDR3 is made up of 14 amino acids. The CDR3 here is CASSVLGNSDRYTF. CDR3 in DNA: TGTGCCAGCAGTGTCCTCGGGAATAGCGATCGCTACACCTTC.

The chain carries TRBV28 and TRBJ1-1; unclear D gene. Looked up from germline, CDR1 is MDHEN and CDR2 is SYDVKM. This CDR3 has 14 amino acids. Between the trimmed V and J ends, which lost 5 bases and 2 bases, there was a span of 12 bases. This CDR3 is CASSRFKVNTEAFF. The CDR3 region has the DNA TGTGCCAGCAGTCGATTCAAAGTTAACACTGAAGCTTTCTTT.

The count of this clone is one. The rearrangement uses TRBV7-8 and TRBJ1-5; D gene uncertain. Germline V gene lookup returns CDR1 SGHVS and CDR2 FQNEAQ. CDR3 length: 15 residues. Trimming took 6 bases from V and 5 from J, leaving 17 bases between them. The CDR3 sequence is CASSRTGRDHQPQHF. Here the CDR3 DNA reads TGTGCCAGCAGTCGAACCGGACGGGATCATCAGCCCCAGCATTTT.

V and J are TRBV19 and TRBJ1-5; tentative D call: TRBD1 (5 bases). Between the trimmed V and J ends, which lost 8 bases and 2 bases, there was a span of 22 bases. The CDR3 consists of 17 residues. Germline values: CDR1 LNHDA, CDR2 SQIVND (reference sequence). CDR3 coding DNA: TGTGCCAGTTCGTCCAGGGAGGAAGTCTGGGGCAATCAGCCCCAGCATTTT. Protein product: CASSSREEVWGNQPQHF.